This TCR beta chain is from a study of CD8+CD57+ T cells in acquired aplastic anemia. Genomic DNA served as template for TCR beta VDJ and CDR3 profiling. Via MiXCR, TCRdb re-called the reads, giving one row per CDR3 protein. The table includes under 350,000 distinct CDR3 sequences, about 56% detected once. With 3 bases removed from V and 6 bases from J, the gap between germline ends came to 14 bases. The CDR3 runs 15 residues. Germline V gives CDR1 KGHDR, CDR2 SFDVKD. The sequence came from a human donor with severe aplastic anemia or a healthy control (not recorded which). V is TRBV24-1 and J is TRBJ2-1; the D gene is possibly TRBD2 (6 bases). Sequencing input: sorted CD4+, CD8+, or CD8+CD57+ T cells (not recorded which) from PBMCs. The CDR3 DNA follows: TGTGCCACCAGTGATCCCCGGGGGATAGGCAATGAGCAGTTCTTC. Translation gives CATSDPRGIGNEQFF.